This TCR beta chain originates from a study of cytomegalovirus exposure and HLA in healthy donors. Study-level background: The approximately 120 validation repertoires, a later analysis reported, used the same platform as the 600 to 850 repertoires from the first cohort.

Points on this clone: What it binds is not known.

The data were produced by immunoSEQ multiplex PCR, yet TCRdb's version contains in-frame clones alone and is incomplete. The table lists about 130,000 clones, 75% to 90% of them singletons. Study-wide results and caveats: The study put some 150 TCR beta chains on its list as cytomegalovirus-associated. Cytomegalovirus status, reportedly, was diagnosed with high specificity and sensitivity by the classifier.

These donors were members of the 120-subject validation cohort, a group separate from the roughly 670-subject first cohort. The CDR3 runs to 14 residues. V dropped 5 bases and J dropped 4; count of bases not matched to a gene: 4. Germline-derived CDR1 and CDR2 are SEHNR and FQNEAQ (reference sequence). Sequenced: PBMCs. The rearrangement joins TRBV7-9 to TRBJ1-4; 7 bases align to TRBD1. The TCR sequence derives from a woman between 18 and 29 years old in good health and CMV-seropositive. This CDR3 is CASSLGQINEKLFF. The CDR3 DNA follows: TGTGCCAGCAGCCTGGGACAGATTAATGAAAAACTGTTTTTT.